The clone carrying this T cell receptor beta chain was picked up a small number of times. This entry comes from a study of blood T cells in healthy people across ages. This CDR3 region has 12 residues. Trimming stripped 2 bases from V and 3 bases from J, with 4 bases between. Germline CDR1 is MNHNS and CDR2 is SASEGT. A sample-barcoded 5' primer and a J-beta primer mix were used in a second PCR of about 7 to 12 cycles. Template switching added a 12-random-nucleotide identifier to every cDNA molecule. TCRdb independently ran MiXCR on the 5' RACE reads; one entry per CDR3 protein. The table includes around 520,000 distinct CDR3 sequences, about 27% detected once. This sample was shared with a second study, whose subject was T cells of mothers and their children.

This receptor was identified in a boy younger than 10 in good health. Sequenced input: blood. V gene TRBV6-1 combines with J gene TRBJ2-5; D unclear. The CDR3 loop is CASSETEETQYF. For the CDR3, the DNA is TGTGCCAGCAGTGAAACGGAAGAGACCCAGTACTTC.